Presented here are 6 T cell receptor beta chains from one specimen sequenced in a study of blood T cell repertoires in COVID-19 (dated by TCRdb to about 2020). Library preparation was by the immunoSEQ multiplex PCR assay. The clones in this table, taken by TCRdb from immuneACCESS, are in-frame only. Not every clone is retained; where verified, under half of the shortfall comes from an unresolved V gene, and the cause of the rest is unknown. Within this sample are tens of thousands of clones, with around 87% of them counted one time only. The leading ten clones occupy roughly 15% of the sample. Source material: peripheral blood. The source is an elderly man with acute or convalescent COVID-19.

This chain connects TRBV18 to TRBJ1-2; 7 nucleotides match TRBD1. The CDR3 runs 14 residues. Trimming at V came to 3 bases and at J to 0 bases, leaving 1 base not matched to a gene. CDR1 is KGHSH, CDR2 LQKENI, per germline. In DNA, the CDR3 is TGTGCCAGCTCACCCGACAGGGCTAACTATGGCTACACCTTC. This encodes CASSPDRANYGYTF.

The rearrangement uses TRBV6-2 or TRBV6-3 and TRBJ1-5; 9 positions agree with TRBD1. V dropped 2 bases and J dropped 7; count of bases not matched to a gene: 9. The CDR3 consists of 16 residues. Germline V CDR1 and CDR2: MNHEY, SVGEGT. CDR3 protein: CASSYPPGQGTQPQHF. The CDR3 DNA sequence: TGTGCCAGCAGTTACCCTCCGGGACAGGGAACCCAGCCCCAGCATTTT.

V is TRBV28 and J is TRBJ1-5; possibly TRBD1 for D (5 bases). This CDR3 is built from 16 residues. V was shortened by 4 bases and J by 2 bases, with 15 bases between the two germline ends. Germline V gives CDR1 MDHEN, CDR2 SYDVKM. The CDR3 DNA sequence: TGTGCCAGCAGTTCGGGGACTCACGGAGGCAATCAGCCCCAGCATTTT. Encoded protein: CASSSGTHGGNQPQHF.

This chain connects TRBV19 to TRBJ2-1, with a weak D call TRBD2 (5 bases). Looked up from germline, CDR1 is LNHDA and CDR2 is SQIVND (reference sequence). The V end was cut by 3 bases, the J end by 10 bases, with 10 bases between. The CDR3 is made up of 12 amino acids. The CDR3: CASSMNSGEQFF. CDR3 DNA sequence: TGTGCCAGTAGTATGAACAGCGGCGAGCAGTTCTTC.

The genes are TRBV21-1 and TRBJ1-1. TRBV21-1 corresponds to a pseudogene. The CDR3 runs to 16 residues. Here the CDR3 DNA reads TGTGCCAGCGCAAGCCTTGGGGGGGGGCTAAACACTGAAGCTTTCTTT. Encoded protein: CASASLGGGLNTEAFF.

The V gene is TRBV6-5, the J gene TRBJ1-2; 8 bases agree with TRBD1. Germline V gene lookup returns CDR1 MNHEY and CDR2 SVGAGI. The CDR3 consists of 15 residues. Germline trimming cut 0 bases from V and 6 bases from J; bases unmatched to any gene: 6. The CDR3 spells CASSYSFNRGDGYTF. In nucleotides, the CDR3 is TGTGCCAGCAGTTACTCATTTAACAGGGGGGATGGCTACACCTTC.